The entry below gives a single T cell receptor (beta chain) sequence along with its context. Its antigen is still unknown. The data originate from a study of identical twins. Findings of the study overall: For out-of-frame alpha sequences shared by twins, low generation probability was in excess.

A template switching step contributed a universal primer site, while unique molecular identifiers were present in the cDNA. MiXCR, applied by TCRdb to the 5' RACE reads, yields one record per CDR3 protein. The sample contains 450,000 to 500,000 distinct CDR3 sequences, more than 13% of which appear only once. Per germline, CDR1 KGHSH and CDR2 LQKENI. V lost 2 bases to trimming and J lost 9 bases, with 11 bases between them. The CDR3 is 14 residues long. These records were also assigned to another study, of yellow fever vaccine responses in identical twins. That publication notes: Twins showed a vaccine T cell response that reportedly seemed partly convergent, partly personalized.

The chain links TRBV18 to TRBJ1-6; the D is unclear. Sequencing was carried out using CD4+ T cells sorted from blood. The sequence was obtained from a woman younger than 30 in good health. This CDR3 reads CASSPDLQPSPLHF. The CDR3 DNA sequence: TGTGCCAGCTCACCAGATCTCCAGCCTTCACCCCTCCACTTT.